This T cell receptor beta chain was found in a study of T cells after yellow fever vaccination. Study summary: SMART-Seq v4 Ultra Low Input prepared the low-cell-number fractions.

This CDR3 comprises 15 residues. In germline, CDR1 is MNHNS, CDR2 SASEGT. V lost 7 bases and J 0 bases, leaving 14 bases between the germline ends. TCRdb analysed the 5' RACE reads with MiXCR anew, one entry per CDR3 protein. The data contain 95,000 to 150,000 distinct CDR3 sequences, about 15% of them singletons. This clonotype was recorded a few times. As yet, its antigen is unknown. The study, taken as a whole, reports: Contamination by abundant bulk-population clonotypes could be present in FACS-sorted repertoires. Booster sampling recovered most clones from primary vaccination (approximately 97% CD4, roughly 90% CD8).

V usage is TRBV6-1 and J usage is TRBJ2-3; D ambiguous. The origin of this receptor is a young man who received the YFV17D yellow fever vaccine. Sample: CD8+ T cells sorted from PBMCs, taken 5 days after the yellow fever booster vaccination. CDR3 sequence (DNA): TGTGCCAGCATGAGACTTCGCGATAGCACAGATACGCAGTATTTT. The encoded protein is CASMRLRDSTDTQYF.